Below, 25 T cell receptor beta chains from the same sample are listed, as sequenced in a study of response to subunit inactivated influenza vaccine. TCRdb analysed the RT-PCR reads with MiXCR anew, one entry per CDR3 protein. The data contain roughly 570,000 distinct CDR3 sequences, 14% of them seen just once; the ten biggest clones take up 11%. The specimen was PBMCs from blood, collected approximately 12 days after vaccination. All receptors come from a man aged 50-59 years who received an inactivated influenza vaccine.

J is TRBJ2-3 and V is TRBV29-1; D is unclear. Germline-derived CDR1 and CDR2 are SQVTM and ANQGSEA. V was shortened by 4 bases and J by 0 bases, with 8 bases between the two germline ends. This CDR3 spans 13 amino acids. The CDR3: CSVGFGSTDTQYF. CDR3 in DNA: TGCAGCGTTGGGTTCGGTAGCACAGATACGCAGTATTTT.

This clonotype was picked up a small number of times. The chain is built from TRBV5-8 and TRBJ2-7; D gene ambiguous. Germline V gene lookup returns CDR1 SGHTS and CDR2 YDEGEE. The length of the CDR3 is 13 residues. Trimming shortened V by 10 bases and J by 4 bases, and 18 bases separated the two germline ends. The CDR3 sequence: CAGRMILGYEQYF. CDR3 DNA sequence: TGTGCCGGAAGGATGATATTGGGATACGAGCAGTACTTC.

This clonotype appeared a few times. The rearrangement links TRBV21-1 to TRBJ2-7; no DNA check was done on the table's D call, TRBD2. TRBV21-1 is a pseudogene locus. CDR3 length: 15 amino acids. DNA for the CDR3: TGTGCCAGCATTCAATCTGGGGACGGCCTCTACGAGCAGTACTTC. Its translation: CASIQSGDGLYEQYF.

The table lists this clonotype with a count of one. J is TRBJ1-1 and V is TRBV4-2, with TRBD1 as a possible D gene (5 bases). Germline V CDR1 and CDR2: LGHNA, YNFKEQ. The CDR3 has 15 residues. V dropped 4 bases and J dropped 5 bases, with 17 bases sitting between them. In DNA, the CDR3 is TGTGCCAGCAGCCCCTCGTGGGGGAGAAGAACTGAAGCTTTCTTT. It yields the protein CASSPSWGRRTEAFF.

This clonotype has a handful of counts. The rearrangement links TRBV28 to TRBJ2-1, with D uncertain. The CDR3 has 17 amino acids. CDR1 is MDHEN and CDR2 is SYDVKM in the germline V gene. V lost 3 bases and J 3 bases, leaving 18 bases between the germline ends. As DNA, the CDR3 is TGTGCCAGCAGTTTTTCCCTCGGCGGCCACAGCTACAATGAGCAGTTCTTC. Its protein product is CASSFSLGGHSYNEQFF.

This chain links TRBV7-2 with TRBJ2-1, with 9 nucleotides matching TRBD1. The CDR3 has 17 residues. J lost 6 bases, V lost 3 bases, and 12 bases had no gene match. Per the germline V gene, CDR1 is SGHTA and CDR2 is FQGNSA. The CDR3 here is CASSFFGQGLLLNEQFF. As DNA, the CDR3 is TGTGCCAGCAGCTTTTTTGGACAGGGGCTCCTGCTCAATGAGCAGTTCTTC. The entire variable domain, with the rest obtained from reference TRBV7-2 and TRBJ2-1, is as follows: GAGVSQSPSNKVTEKGKDVELRCDPISGHTALYWYRQSLGQGLEFLIYFQGNSAPDKSGLPSDRFSAERTGGSVSTLTIQRTQQEDSAVYLCASSFFGQGLLLNEQFFGPGTRLTVL.

This clonotype was recorded a few times. Lacking the conserved final phenylalanine or tryptophan, this CDR3 likely reflects a read error. The DNA is left out, because the CDR3 cannot be placed on it with certainty; the CDR3 is given as TCRdb lists it. The rearrangement links TRBV11-2 to TRBJ2-1; whether TRBD2, the table's D call, matches the DNA was not checked. The CDR3 is made up of 13 amino acids, end residues included. Per germline, CDR1 SGHAT and CDR2 FQNNGV. This chain's CDR3 is CASSLGSWLAGGL.

Only a few counts were recorded for this clonotype. This rearrangement joins TRBV7-8 to TRBJ2-3, with D uncertain. Trimming removed 4 bases at V and 3 bases at J, with 14 bases between. The CDR3 extends over 15 amino acids. The germline V gene has CDR1 SGHVS and CDR2 FQNEAQ. The CDR3 nucleotides read TGTGCCAGCAGCTGGGCTAGTTGGACGACAGATACGCAGTATTTT. Encoded protein: CASSWASWTTDTQYF.

V gene TRBV29-1 combines with J gene TRBJ2-2; D not resolved. V was cut by 4 bases and J by 1 base, with 4 bases left in between. The V gene's germline CDR1 is SQVTM and CDR2 ANQGSEA. The CDR3 totals 12 residues. The CDR3 loop is CSVGRNTGELFF. The CDR3 coding sequence is TGCAGCGTTGGCAGGAACACCGGGGAGCTGTTTTTT.

Only one count was recorded for this clonotype. A read error is possible here, since a much larger clone lies one base away. The J gene is TRBJ1-2, the V gene TRBV12-3 or TRBV12-4; D is possibly TRBD1 (5 bases). There are 13 residues in the CDR3. The CDR3, as DNA: TGTGCCAGCAGTTTACAGGGCGGATACGGCTACGCCTTC. Its translation is CASSLQGGYGYAF.

This clonotype was observed at least ten times. The V call is TRBV14, the J call TRBJ2-3; D uncertain. This CDR3 has 12 amino acids. Looked up from germline, CDR1 is SGHDN and CDR2 is FVKESK. With 4 bases removed from V and 8 bases from J, the gap between germline ends came to 10 bases. Here the CDR3 DNA reads TGTGCCAGCAGCCCTGACTTGGGTACGCAGTATTTT. Translation: CASSPDLGTQYF. The variable domain in full, with the rest retrieved from reference TRBV14 and TRBJ2-3, is EAGVTQFPSHSVIEKGQTVTLRCDPISGHDNLYWYRRVMGKEIKFLLHFVKESKQDESGMPNNRFLAERTGGTYSTLKVQPAELEDSGVYFCASSPDLGTQYFGPGTRLTVL.

This clonotype showed up just a few times. The genes are TRBV18 and TRBJ2-7, with D uncertain. V shed 2 bases and J shed 3 bases, with 17 bases lying between them. This CDR3 region has 16 residues. The germline CDR1 and CDR2 sequences are KGHSH and LQKENI. CDR3 protein: CASSPIARLSDYEQYF. CDR3 coding DNA: TGTGCCAGCTCACCAATTGCTAGACTTTCCGACTACGAGCAGTACTTC.

The chain recombines TRBV4-2 with TRBJ2-4; D is uncertain. The germline V gene encodes CDR1 LGHNA and CDR2 YNFKEQ. The length of the CDR3 is 17 residues. Trimming removed 0 bases from V and 0 bases from J, with 12 bases in between. CDR3 sequence reads: CASSQDKSPGAKNIQYF. The CDR3 region has the DNA TGTGCCAGCAGCCAAGACAAGTCCCCGGGAGCCAAAAACATTCAGTACTTC.

J is TRBJ1-4 and V is TRBV5-5, with D tentatively TRBD1 (6 bases). Trimming stripped 4 bases from V and 5 bases from J, with 18 bases between. CDR1 and CDR2 (germline): SGHKS, YYEKEE (reference sequence). There are 16 residues in the CDR3. CDR3: CASSQWAGELNEKLFF. For the CDR3, the DNA is TGTGCCAGCAGCCAGTGGGCAGGGGAATTAAATGAAAAACTGTTTTTT.

The chain uses TRBV7-9 and TRBJ2-3; D possibly corresponds to TRBD1 (6 bases). Germline CDR1 reads SEHNR; CDR2 reads FQNEAQ (reference sequence). CDR3 size: 14 residues. Trimming removed 6 bases from V and 0 bases from J, with 10 bases in between. CDR3 in DNA: TGTGCCAGCAGATACAGGGCTAGCACAGATACGCAGTATTTT. It specifies CASRYRASTDTQYF.

This clonotype was found a few times. The rearrangement links TRBV10-3 to TRBJ2-1; 8 bases match TRBD2. Germline CDR1 reads ENHRY; CDR2 reads SYGVKD. V dropped 3 bases and J dropped 12; count of bases not matched to a gene: 4. There are 12 residues in the CDR3. The CDR3 loop reads CAISDTSGRQFF. The CDR3 DNA reads TGTGCCATCAGTGATACTAGCGGCAGGCAGTTCTTC.

This clonotype was seen only a few times. The V gene is TRBV3-1, the J gene TRBJ2-3; TRBD1 matches 8 bases. The CDR3 runs 16 residues. After removal of 3 bases from V and 2 bases from J, the junction contained 7 bases not matched to a gene. Looked up from germline, CDR1 is LGHDT and CDR2 is YNNKEL (reference sequence). CDR3 sequence reads: CASSQRNRGITDTQYF. CDR3 bases: TGTGCCAGCAGCCAGAGGAACAGGGGGATCACAGATACGCAGTATTTT.

This chain uses TRBV6-2 or TRBV6-3 with TRBJ2-5; TRBD2 matches at 12 bases. Germline loops: CDR1 MNHEY, CDR2 SVGEGT. This CDR3 contains 15 residues. Unmatched junction bases numbered 11, after V lost 5 bases and J lost 10 bases. CDR3 DNA sequence: TGTGCCAGCAGTCCTCCTAGCGGGGGGGCGAAGGACCAGTACTTC. Its protein is CASSPPSGGAKDQYF.

V usage is TRBV18 and J usage is TRBJ1-5; D possibly corresponds to TRBD1 (5 bases). Trimming removed 3 bases at V and 4 bases at J, with 10 bases between. This CDR3 is built from 14 residues. In germline, CDR1 is KGHSH, CDR2 LQKENI. The CDR3 bases are TGTGCCAGCTCACCGGGGGAGGCGAATCAGCCCCAGCATTTT. It translates to CASSPGEANQPQHF.

V and J are TRBV15 and TRBJ1-4; D gene unclear. V was cut by 0 bases and J by 8 bases, with 7 bases left in between. This CDR3 contains 13 residues. Germline CDR1 is LNHNV and CDR2 is YYDKDF (reference sequence). CDR3 loop: CATSRDYPEKLFF. The CDR3 bases are TGTGCCACCAGCAGAGATTATCCGGAAAAACTGTTTTTT.

This chain connects TRBV20-1 to TRBJ2-5; D may be TRBD2 (5 bases). The CDR3 is 12 amino acids. From germline, CDR1 is DFQATT and CDR2 SNEGSKA (reference sequence). The CDR3 sequence is CSGGQNQETQYF. DNA of the CDR3: TGCAGCGGCGGGCAGAACCAAGAGACCCAGTACTTC.

This sequence joins TRBV29-1 and TRBJ2-1; 7 positions agree with TRBD1. The junction had 15 bases not matched to a gene; V was cut back by 7 bases and J by 3 bases. The CDR3 runs 16 residues. Germline V gene data show CDR1 as SQVTM and CDR2 as ANQGSEA. The chain's CDR3 is CSAQRRGQLVYNEQFF. In DNA form, the CDR3 reads TGCAGCGCCCAGCGAAGGGGGCAATTGGTCTACAATGAGCAGTTCTTC.

The table lists this clonotype with many counts. DNA of the CDR3: TGTGCCAGCAGTCCTACTAGCGGGGGACAAGAGACCCAGTACTTC. It yields the protein CASSPTSGGQETQYF. The chain couples TRBV6-1 to TRBJ2-5, with 11 nucleotides matching TRBD2. There are 15 residues in the CDR3. CDR1 MNHNS and CDR2 SASEGT come from the germline V gene. V lost 5 bases to trimming and J lost 2 bases; unmatched junction nucleotides: 4.

This clonotype was found many times. The chain joins TRBV29-1 to TRBJ2-4; TRBD2 agrees at 8 bases. Germline V gives CDR1 SQVTM, CDR2 ANQGSEA. Unmatched junction bases numbered 5, after V lost 1 base and J lost 9 bases. CDR3 length: 13 residues. CDR3 coding DNA: TGCAGCGTTGAAGTGACGGGAGGGGGCATTCAGTACTTC. It encodes CSVEVTGGGIQYF.

This clonotype was observed a handful of times. This sequence may be a read error, since a much larger clone differs from it by one base. The chain combines TRBV29-1 with TRBJ2-1, with 12 bases aligning to TRBD2. From germline, CDR1 is SQVTM and CDR2 ANQGSEA. V shed 6 bases and J 5 bases; nucleotides not matched to a gene: 2. The CDR3 is 13 residues long. The CDR3 spells CSVGLAGHNEQFF. The CDR3 DNA reads TGCAGCGTCGGACTAGCGGGACACAATGAGCAGTTCTTC.